Shown below are 28 T cell receptor beta chains from a single sample sequenced in a study of CD8 T cell repertoires and HIV-1 epitope variants. The protocol was immunoSEQ multiplex PCR, while the TCRdb copy is restricted to in-frame clones and leaves out a portion. Of under 7,500 clones detected, approximately 61% appear once; the ten largest clones hold around two fifths. No antigen has been assigned to these receptors. The sequenced sample consisted of cultured CD8+ T cells derived from PBMCs. These receptors came from a male donor with HIV.

The rearrangement joins TRBV30 to TRBJ1-1; D not resolved. With 1 base removed from V and 2 bases from J, the gap between germline ends came to 8 bases. CDR3 length: 13 residues. The germline CDR1 and CDR2 sequences are GTSNPN and SVGIG (reference sequence). As DNA, the CDR3 is TGTGCCTGGAGTGAACTGATTAACACTGAAGCTTTCTTT. This encodes CAWSELINTEAFF. Full variable domain (missing parts from reference TRBV30 and TRBJ1-1): SQTIHQWPATLVQPVGSPLSLECTVEGTSNPNLYWYRQAAGRGLQLLFYSVGIGQISSEVPQNLSASRPQDRQFILSSKKLLLSDSGFYLCAWSELINTEAFFGQGTRLTVV.

The chain links TRBV7-9 to TRBJ2-1; 7 bases agree with TRBD2. V was pared by 3 bases and J by 4 bases, with 6 bases of the junction left unmatched. The germline CDR1 and CDR2 sequences are SEHNR and FQNEAQ (reference sequence). The CDR3 is made up of 15 amino acids. The DNA for the CDR3 is TGTGCCAGCAGCTTGTCGGGAGGTGGGTACAATGAGCAGTTCTTC. This codes for CASSLSGGGYNEQFF.

The V and J genes are TRBV4-3 and TRBJ2-5; TRBD2 matches 13 bases. J was trimmed by 5 bases and V by 4 bases; bases with no gene match: 16. CDR3 length equals 19 residues. Germline V gene data show CDR1 as LGHNA and CDR2 as YSLEER. In nucleotides, the CDR3 is TGCGCCAGCAGCCCCCAGGGCGGACTAGCGGGGGCGGCGAAGGAGACCCAGTACTTC. This codes for CASSPQGGLAGAAKETQYF.

The chain couples TRBV4-1 to TRBJ2-3; 7 bases are shared with TRBD2. The germline CDR1 and CDR2 sequences are MGHRA and YSYEKL. The CDR3 length is 14 residues. The J segment lost 3 bases and the V segment lost 4 bases, leaving 4 bases of the junction unmatched. The CDR3 loop reads CASSLTAGTDTQYF. For the CDR3, the DNA is TGCGCCAGCAGCCTCACAGCGGGGACAGATACGCAGTATTTT.

This chain links TRBV19 with TRBJ1-2, with D hard to call. The V and J ends lost 3 bases and 1 base respectively, with 6 bases between them. Germline V gives CDR1 LNHDA, CDR2 SQIVND (reference sequence). This CDR3 comprises 13 residues. The DNA for the CDR3 is TGTGCCAGTAGTATCTCCAGTAACTATGGCTACACCTTC. Protein: CASSISSNYGYTF.

This clone showed up just once. The chain carries TRBV1 and TRBJ2-3; TRBD2, the D gene given by the table, was not confirmed from the DNA. TRBV1 is flagged as a pseudogene. CDR3 length: 13 residues. The DNA of the CDR3 is TGCACCAGCATCACACTCGGAAGAGGGACGCAGTATTTT. Protein product: CTSITLGRGTQYF.

The genes are TRBV29-1 and TRBJ1-2; possibly TRBD1 for D (6 bases). The V end was cut by 7 bases, the J end by 0 bases, with 12 bases between. Per the germline V gene, CDR1 is SQVTM and CDR2 is ANQGSEA. The CDR3 runs 13 residues. CDR3 DNA: TGCAGCGCTGACGGACAGACTAACTATGGCTACACCTTC. Translating it yields CSADGQTNYGYTF.

A few counts support this clone. This chain links TRBV4-3 with TRBJ2-7; the match to TRBD1 covers 10 bases. Germline CDR1 LGHNA, CDR2 YSLEER. Losses at the gene ends were 5 bases for V and 2 bases for J; bases not matched to a gene: 6. This CDR3 spans 15 amino acids. Here the CDR3 reads CASSFGTGEAYEQYF. The DNA for the CDR3 is TGCGCCAGCAGCTTCGGGACAGGGGAAGCCTACGAGCAGTACTTC.

The V call is TRBV19, the J call TRBJ2-1; TRBD2 agrees at 16 bases. The CDR3 is 18 amino acids. With V trimmed by 4 bases and J by 4 bases, 7 bases remained unmatched. Looked up from germline, CDR1 is LNHDA and CDR2 is SQIVND (reference sequence). The CDR3 DNA reads as TGTGCCAGTAGTAGCGGGACTAGCGGGAGGGGGGGATACAATGAGCAGTTCTTC. The encoded protein is CASSSGTSGRGGYNEQFF.

The gene calls are TRBV2 and TRBJ1-1; 9 bases match TRBD1. This CDR3 has 15 residues. Germline-derived CDR1 and CDR2 are SNHLY and FYNNEI. With 2 bases clipped from V and 0 bases from J, the junction kept 1 base outside the gene matches. The CDR3 DNA is TGTGCCAGCAGTGAAACAGGGGGCATGAACACTGAAGCTTTCTTT. Translation: CASSETGGMNTEAFF.

The V gene is TRBV10-3, the J gene TRBJ2-2; D is undetermined. Trimming shortened V by 0 bases and J by 4 bases, and 9 bases separated the two germline ends. Germline-derived CDR1 and CDR2 are ENHRY and SYGVKD. The CDR3 runs to 15 residues. CDR3 amino acids: CAISESLAVTGELFF. CDR3 nucleotides: TGTGCCATCAGTGAGTCGCTGGCGGTCACCGGGGAGCTGTTTTTT.

The chain uses TRBV7-3 and TRBJ1-1; possibly TRBD1 for D (6 bases). Germline V CDR1 and CDR2: SGHTA, FQGTGA. Trimming stripped 5 bases from V and 1 base from J, with 8 bases between. CDR3 length: 13 amino acids. The chain's CDR3 is CASSPGANTEAFF. CDR3 nucleotides: TGTGCCAGCAGCCCGGGGGCGAACACTGAAGCTTTCTTT.

This chain joins TRBV27 and TRBJ1-2, with TRBD1 identical over 10 bases. The CDR3 contains 15 residues. Trimming cost V 6 bases and J 4 bases; bases outside gene matches: 8. Germline-derived CDR1 and CDR2 are MNHEY and SMNVEV (reference sequence). The CDR3 here is CASSPGQGFAYGYTF. The CDR3 region has the DNA TGTGCCAGCAGCCCGGGACAGGGGTTTGCCTATGGCTACACCTTC.

The J gene is TRBJ2-7, the V gene TRBV30, with TRBD1 identical over 7 bases. The J segment lost 3 bases and the V segment lost 5 bases, leaving 4 bases of the junction unmatched. The CDR3 covers 12 residues. Germline values: CDR1 GTSNPN, CDR2 SVGIG (reference sequence). CDR3 sequence (DNA): TGTGCCTGGGGGGGACAGATCTACGAGCAGTACTTC. This gives the protein CAWGGQIYEQYF.

The chain uses TRBV19 and TRBJ1-3, with D hard to call. This CDR3 region has 15 residues. CDR1 is LNHDA and CDR2 is SQIVND in the germline V gene (reference sequence). V was shortened by 3 bases and J by 6 bases, with 15 bases between the two germline ends. The CDR3 loop is CASSITPGGANTIYF. The CDR3 DNA reads as TGTGCCAGTAGTATCACGCCCGGAGGTGCAAACACCATATATTTT.

This clone was seen a few times. The J gene is TRBJ1-6, the V gene TRBV7-9, with D uncertain. The CDR3 consists of 14 residues. V was pared by 0 bases and J by 7 bases, with 7 bases between. Germline values: CDR1 SEHNR, CDR2 FQNEAQ (reference sequence). The CDR3 is CASSLAAGNSPLHF. CDR3 sequence (DNA): TGTGCCAGCAGCTTAGCGGCCGGGAATTCACCCCTCCACTTT.

The gene calls are TRBV7-8 and TRBJ2-1; TRBD2 matches 12 bases. The V and J ends lost 1 base and 5 bases, in that order; junction bases with no gene match: 6. The CDR3 is 17 amino acids. The germline V gene has CDR1 SGHVS and CDR2 FQNEAQ. This CDR3 is CASSLDGTSGSHNEQFF. CDR3 nucleotide sequence: TGTGCCAGCAGCTTAGACGGGACTAGCGGGTCCCACAATGAGCAGTTCTTC.

This clone has just a few counts. J is TRBJ2-3 and V is TRBV7-9, with 7 bases lining up with TRBD2. Trimming removed 5 bases from V and 2 bases from J; junction bases left unmatched: 4. Per germline, CDR1 SEHNR and CDR2 FQNEAQ (reference sequence). This CDR3 is 14 amino acids long. CDR3 amino acids: CASSPSGNTDTQYF. The CDR3 DNA is TGTGCCAGCAGCCCGAGCGGGAACACAGATACGCAGTATTTT. The complete variable domain, with remaining parts taken from reference TRBV7-9 and TRBJ2-3, reads DTGVSQNPRHKITKRGQNVTFRCDPISEHNRLYWYRQTLGQGPEFLTYFQNEAQLEKSRLLSDRFSAERPKGSFSTLEIQRTEQGDSAMYLCASSPSGNTDTQYFGPGTRLTVL.

In its sample, this clone was seen once. V gene TRBV19 combines with J gene TRBJ1-1; 8 bases map to TRBD1. The ends lost 3 bases at V and 5 bases at J; junction bases unmatched: 8. There are 15 residues in the CDR3. Germline V gives CDR1 LNHDA, CDR2 SQIVND (reference sequence). Here the CDR3 reads CASSMPRTGGTEAFF. The CDR3, as DNA: TGTGCCAGTAGTATGCCCCGAACAGGGGGAACTGAAGCTTTCTTT.

V is TRBV27 and J is TRBJ2-1, with TRBD1 matching over 7 bases. V shed 7 bases and J 1 base; nucleotides not matched to a gene: 4. The germline V gene encodes CDR1 MNHEY and CDR2 SMNVEV (reference sequence). CDR3 length: 14 residues. DNA for the CDR3: TGTGCCAGCAAGAGGACAGGTTCCTACAATGAGCAGTTCTTC. Protein product: CASKRTGSYNEQFF.

This clone appeared once. The V gene is TRBV15, the J gene TRBJ2-2; 7 positions agree with TRBD1. V lost 3 bases to trimming and J lost 3 bases; unmatched junction nucleotides: 10. Germline assignment: CDR1 LNHNV and CDR2 YYDKDF (reference sequence). The CDR3 sequence is 17 residues long. This CDR3 is CATSRGAGTEYTGELFF. The CDR3 DNA is TGTGCCACCAGCAGGGGCGCCGGGACAGAGTACACCGGGGAGCTGTTTTTT. Looking up the rest from reference TRBV15 and TRBJ2-2 gives the full variable domain: DAMVIQNPRYQVTQFGKPVTLSCSQTLNHNVMYWYQQKSSQAPKLLFHYYDKDFNNEADTPDNFQSRRPNTSFCFLDIRSPGLGDTAMYLCATSRGAGTEYTGELFFGEGSRLTVL.

The rearrangement uses TRBV11-2 and TRBJ1-1; D not resolved. CDR1 is SGHAT, CDR2 FQNNGV, per germline. V shed 2 bases and J shed 1 base, with 5 bases lying between them. CDR3 size: 13 residues. The CDR3 spells CASSLSPNTEAFF. CDR3 DNA sequence: TGTGCCAGCAGCTTATCCCCGAACACTGAAGCTTTCTTT.

This sequence joins TRBV7-9 and TRBJ2-2; D perhaps matches TRBD1 (5 bases). Germline CDR1 and CDR2: SEHNR and FQNEAQ (reference sequence). There are 16 residues in the CDR3. V lost 5 bases and J lost 3, with 16 bases in between. CDR3 in amino acids: CASSHIKGRDTGELFF. CDR3 nucleotide sequence: TGTGCCAGCAGCCACATTAAGGGGCGCGACACCGGGGAGCTGTTTTTT.

V and J are TRBV30 and TRBJ2-1, with 11 bases that match TRBD2. The trim removed 0 bases at V and 8 bases at J, leaving 9 bases unmatched. This CDR3 has 16 amino acids. Germline V gene lookup returns CDR1 GTSNPN and CDR2 SVGIG (reference sequence). The CDR3 DNA sequence: TGTGCCTGGAGTGTACAGCTAGCGGGGGGTCGCGATGAGCAGTTCTTC. This translates into CAWSVQLAGGRDEQFF.

This clone has a handful of counts. The V gene is TRBV9, the J gene TRBJ1-6, with 8 bases aligning to TRBD1. Trimming at V came to 0 bases and at J to 7 bases, leaving 15 bases not matched to a gene. The CDR3 totals 19 residues. From germline, CDR1 is SGDLS and CDR2 YYNGEE. The CDR3 nucleotides read TGTGCCAGCAGCGTAGACAAAGGGACAGGCTCTGGGGGGAATTCACCCCTCCACTTT. As protein: CASSVDKGTGSGGNSPLHF.

The rearrangement joins TRBV7-2 to TRBJ1-4; 7 bases line up with TRBD1. This CDR3 has 17 amino acids. The junction had 12 bases not matched to a gene; V was cut back by 5 bases and J by 3 bases. Germline V gene data show CDR1 as SGHTA and CDR2 as FQGNSA. The CDR3 DNA follows: TGTGCCAGCAGCCAAATGAGACAGGGCAGGGCTAATGAAAAACTGTTTTTT. Residues: CASSQMRQGRANEKLFF.

The V gene is TRBV18, the J gene TRBJ2-1; D is possibly TRBD1 (6 bases). Germline V lookup: CDR1 KGHSH, CDR2 LQKENI. The CDR3 has 13 amino acids. Trimming pared 3 bases from V and 10 bases from J, leaving 13 bases between. For the CDR3, the DNA is TGTGCCAGCTCACCCAACACAGGGTGGGAGCAGTTCTTC. Its translation: CASSPNTGWEQFF.

This clone turned up a few times. The chain links TRBV5-1 to TRBJ2-7; D tentatively fits TRBD1 or TRBD2 (7 bases each). This CDR3 is 15 amino acids long. V was cut by 0 bases and J by 6 bases, with 16 bases left in between. In germline, CDR1 is SGHRS, CDR2 YFSETQ. CDR3 DNA sequence: TGCGCCAGCAGCTTGGCCTGGGAGGGGGCAAGCGAGCAGTACTTC. It yields the protein CASSLAWEGASEQYF.